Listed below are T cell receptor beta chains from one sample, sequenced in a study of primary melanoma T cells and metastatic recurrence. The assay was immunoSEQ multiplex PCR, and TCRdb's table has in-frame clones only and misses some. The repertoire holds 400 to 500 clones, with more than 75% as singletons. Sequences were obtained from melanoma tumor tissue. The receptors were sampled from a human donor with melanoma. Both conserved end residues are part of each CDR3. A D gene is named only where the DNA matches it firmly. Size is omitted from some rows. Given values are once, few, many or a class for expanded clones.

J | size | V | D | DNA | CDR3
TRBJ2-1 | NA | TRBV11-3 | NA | TGTGCCAGCAGCTTAGGTAGTCCCCCGCTCAATGAGCAGTTCTTC | CASSLGSPPLNEQFF
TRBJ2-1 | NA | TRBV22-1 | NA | TGTGCCAGCAGTTTCTCCAGGCTCGAAAGGAATGAGCAGTTCTTC | CASSFSRLERNEQFF
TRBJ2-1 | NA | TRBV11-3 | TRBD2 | TGTGCCAGCAGCTTAGAGGGGACTAGCGGGAGGTTTTACAATGAGCAGTTCTTC | CASSLEGTSGRFYNEQFF
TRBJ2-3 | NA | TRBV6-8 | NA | TGTGCCAGCACCTCGATCCGGGCAACAGATACGCAGTATTTT | CASTSIRATDTQYF
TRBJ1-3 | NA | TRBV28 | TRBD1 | TGTGCCAGCAGTCCGGGACAGGGGTCTGGAAACACCATATATTTT | CASSPGQGSGNTIYF
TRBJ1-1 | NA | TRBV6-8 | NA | TGTGCCAGCAGTTACTGGTTGGACACTGAAGCTTTCTTT | CASSYWLDTEAFF
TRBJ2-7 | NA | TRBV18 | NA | TGTGCCAGCTCAGCCCACTCCTACGAGCAGTACTTC | CASSAHSYEQYF
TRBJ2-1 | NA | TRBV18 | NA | TGTGCCAGCTCAGGGTATGGGTCAGCGGGCTACTACAATGAGCAGTTCTTC | CASSGYGSAGYYNEQFF
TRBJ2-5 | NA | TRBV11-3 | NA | TGTGCCAGCACCCCTATTGGTATGGGCCTACAAGAGACCCAGTACTTC | CASTPIGMGLQETQYF
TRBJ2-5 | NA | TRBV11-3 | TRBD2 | TGTGCCAGCAGCCATAGACTAGCGGAAGAGACCCAGTACTTC | CASSHRLAEETQYF
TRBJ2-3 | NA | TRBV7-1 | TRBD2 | TGTGCCAGCAGCTTAGGCGGGGGACGCACAGATACGCAGTATTTT | CASSLGGGRTDTQYF
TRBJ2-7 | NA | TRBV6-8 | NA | TGTGCCAGCAGTTATGGGGGCGGCGGCTACGAGCAGTACTTC | CASSYGGGGYEQYF
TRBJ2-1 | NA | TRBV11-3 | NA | TGTGCCAGCAGCTGGGTGGGCGGAGTCGCCTACAATGAGCAATTCTTC | CASSWVGGVAYNEQFF
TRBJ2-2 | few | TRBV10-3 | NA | TGTGCCATCAGTGAGTCGAAAGGGTCCAGCACCGGGGAGCTGTTTTTT | CAISESKGSSTGELFF
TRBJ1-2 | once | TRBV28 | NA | TGTGCCAGCTGGAGGACCTGGGACTATAGCTACACCTTC | CASWRTWDYSYTF
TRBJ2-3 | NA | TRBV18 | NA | TGTGCCAGCTCACCCCGGGATACAGGAAGCACAGATACGCAGTATTTT | CASSPRDTGSTDTQYF
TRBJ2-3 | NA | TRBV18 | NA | TGTGCCAGCTCAACTGGGATTTCGAGCACAGATACGCAGTATTTT | CASSTGISSTDTQYF
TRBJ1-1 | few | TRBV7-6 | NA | TGTGCCAGCAGCTTGTTTCTCGGTCTGGGAGTGAACACTGAAGCTTTCTTT | CASSLFLGLGVNTEAFF
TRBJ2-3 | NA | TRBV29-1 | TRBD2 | TGCAGCGTTGAAATAGCGGGAAGCACAGATACGCAGTATTTT | CSVEIAGSTDTQYF
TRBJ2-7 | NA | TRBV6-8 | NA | TGTGCCAGCGGAGGGCACTCCTACGAGCAGTACTTC | CASGGHSYEQYF
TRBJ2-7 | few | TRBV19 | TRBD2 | TGTGCCAGTAGTACTACCCTCGGCGGGAGGAATTGGGCCTACGAGCAGTACTTC | CASSTTLGGRNWAYEQYF
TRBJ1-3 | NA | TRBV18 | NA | TGTGCCAGCTCACCACCGGCAGCCTCTGGAAACACCATATATTTT | CASSPPAASGNTIYF